These 20 T cell receptor beta chains were all obtained from the same sample, sequenced in a study of T cells after yellow fever vaccination. TCRdb re-derived calls from the 5' RACE reads in MiXCR, one entry per CDR3 protein. The sample consists of a few hundred thousand distinct CDR3 sequences, 15% to 20% of them appearing once. This material consisted of PBMCs, taken before the yellow fever booster vaccination. Receptors originate from a man younger than 30 who received the YFV17D yellow fever vaccine.

This clonotype occurred a few times. The CDR3 spells CASSYTGGTGNTIYF. The DNA of the CDR3 is TGCGCCAGCAGCTATACCGGAGGGACCGGAAACACCATATATTTT. V and J are TRBV4-3 and TRBJ1-3, with D perhaps matching TRBD1 (5 bases). From germline, CDR1 is LGHNA and CDR2 YSLEER. The CDR3 covers 15 residues. Trimming took 5 bases from V and 4 from J, leaving 15 bases between them.

The chain is built from TRBV10-1 and TRBJ2-1; D unresolved. The V gene's germline CDR1 is WNHNN and CDR2 SYGVQD (reference sequence). Trimming removed 7 bases from V and 0 bases from J, with 16 bases in between. This CDR3 region has 16 residues. DNA of the CDR3: TGCGCCAGCACCGACCAGTTAGGAAGCTCCTACAATGAGCAGTTCTTC. This encodes CASTDQLGSSYNEQFF.

This chain links TRBV7-9 with TRBJ2-1; 9 positions agree with TRBD2. The CDR3 is made up of 15 amino acids. Trimming removed 5 bases from V and 5 bases from J; junction bases left unmatched: 7. The germline V gene encodes CDR1 SEHNR and CDR2 FQNEAQ (reference sequence). The CDR3 is CASSSSGGRNNEQFF. CDR3 nucleotide sequence: TGTGCCAGCAGCAGTAGCGGGGGCAGGAACAATGAGCAGTTCTTC.

This sequence joins TRBV25-1 and TRBJ2-5; TRBD2 might be the D (6 bases). V lost 6 bases and J lost 5, with 19 bases in between. The CDR3 runs to 15 residues. From germline, CDR1 is MGHDK and CDR2 SYGVNS. CDR3 coding DNA: TGTGCCAGCAGACCCTCCTCTGGCGGGGTGGAGACCCAGTACTTC. It codes for CASRPSSGGVETQYF.

A single count supports this clonotype. J is TRBJ1-6 and V is TRBV19; the match to TRBD1 covers 9 bases. J was trimmed by 9 bases and V by 7 bases; bases with no gene match: 7. The CDR3 has 14 residues. Germline loops: CDR1 LNHDA, CDR2 SQIVND (reference sequence). This CDR3 is CASNPGQGTSPLHF. The CDR3 nucleotides read TGTGCCAGTAACCCGGGACAGGGAACTTCACCCCTCCACTTT.

This clonotype was counted a few times. The gene calls are TRBV20-1 and TRBJ2-3; TRBD2 agrees at 8 bases. Germline-derived CDR1 and CDR2 are DFQATT and SNEGSKA (reference sequence). The CDR3 sequence is 16 residues long. Losses at the gene ends were 1 base for V and 1 base for J; bases not matched to a gene: 7. The CDR3 loop reads CSARVIAGYGTDTQYF. CDR3 DNA: TGCAGTGCTAGAGTAATAGCGGGATACGGCACAGATACGCAGTATTTT.

This clonotype has only one observation. The chain couples TRBV27 to TRBJ1-1; D may be TRBD1 (6 bases). V lost 5 bases and J 6 bases, leaving 13 bases between the germline ends. From germline, CDR1 is MNHEY and CDR2 SMNVEV (reference sequence). The CDR3 is made up of 13 amino acids. The CDR3 coding sequence is TGTGCCAGCAGTACATGGACAGCCTCTGAAGCTTTCTTT. It codes for CASSTWTASEAFF.

This rearrangement joins TRBV7-9 to TRBJ1-1; no firm D call. Germline assignment: CDR1 SEHNR and CDR2 FQNEAQ (reference sequence). Deletions cut 1 base from V and 5 bases from J, with 8 bases between. This CDR3 region has 13 residues. The CDR3 bases are TGTGCCAGCAGCTTAGACCCCTGGACTGAAGCTTTCTTT. Translated: CASSLDPWTEAFF.

The gene calls are TRBV7-6 and TRBJ1-2; D is ambiguous. The CDR3 runs to 12 residues. The V end was cut by 4 bases, the J end by 8 bases, with 11 bases between. Per the germline V gene, CDR1 is SGHVS and CDR2 is FNYEAQ. The CDR3 nucleotides are TGTGCCAGCAGCTCCACTGGCGTCGGCTACACCTTC. Protein product: CASSSTGVGYTF.

The chain is built from TRBV4-3 and TRBJ2-3; D possibly corresponds to TRBD2 (6 bases). Germline loops: CDR1 LGHNA, CDR2 YSLEER. Trimming shortened V by 1 base and J by 1 base, and 12 bases separated the two germline ends. This CDR3 contains 16 residues. In DNA form, the CDR3 reads TGCGCCAGCAGCCAAGCTGCGGGGCCCCGCACAGATACGCAGTATTTT. It is translated as CASSQAAGPRTDTQYF.

This clonotype was seen more than once but under ten times. The V call is TRBV29-1, the J call TRBJ2-7; 8 positions match TRBD2. The CDR3 has 14 amino acids. The junction had 8 bases not matched to a gene; V was cut back by 7 bases and J by 0 bases. The germline gives CDR1 SQVTM, CDR2 ANQGSEA. The CDR3 DNA follows: TGCAGCGCCCGACGGGGGGGGAGCTCCTACGAGCAGTACTTC. As protein: CSARRGGSSYEQYF.

This clonotype has a handful of counts. The V gene is TRBV4-1, the J gene TRBJ2-1, with TRBD2 matching over 10 bases. This CDR3 has 15 residues. The ends lost 4 bases at V and 8 bases at J; junction bases unmatched: 8. CDR1 is MGHRA, CDR2 YSYEKL, per germline. CDR3 nucleotide sequence: TGCGCCAGCAGCCGTACTAGCGGGGACTGGGATGAGCAGTTCTTC. It encodes CASSRTSGDWDEQFF.

This chain links TRBV4-2 with TRBJ1-4; D gene unclear. V lost 1 base to trimming and J lost 6 bases, with 12 bases between them. The CDR3 loop spans 15 amino acids. The V gene's germline CDR1 is LGHNA and CDR2 YNFKEQ. CDR3 coding DNA: TGTGCCAGCAGCCAAGTGGGGAGGACGGATGAAAAACTGTTTTTT. As protein: CASSQVGRTDEKLFF.

This clonotype was observed a few times. The V call is TRBV4-2, the J call TRBJ1-2; 9 bases are shared with TRBD1. This CDR3 has 16 amino acids. From germline, CDR1 is LGHNA and CDR2 YNFKEQ. Germline trimming cut 4 bases from V and 8 bases from J; bases unmatched to any gene: 14. As DNA, the CDR3 is TGTGCCAGCAGCCGACAGGGGGACTCCCATATGAGGGGCTACACCTTC. Protein sequence: CASSRQGDSHMRGYTF.

V usage is TRBV12-3 or TRBV12-4 and J usage is TRBJ1-1, with D maybe TRBD1 (6 bases). This CDR3 is 16 amino acids long. V was pared by 3 bases and J by 0 bases, with 14 bases between. The CDR3 sequence is CASSFQGRGMNTEAFF. The CDR3 DNA reads as TGTGCCAGCAGTTTTCAGGGAAGGGGGATGAACACTGAAGCTTTCTTT.

The V call is TRBV12-3 or TRBV12-4, the J call TRBJ1-1; D might be TRBD1 (6 bases). The ends were cut back, 4 bases at V and 3 bases at J, with 9 bases in the middle. The CDR3 runs 13 residues. CDR3 nucleotide sequence: TGTGCCAGCAGTTCCGGACAGCACACTGAAGCTTTCTTT. The encoded protein is CASSSGQHTEAFF.

This clonotype appeared a few times. The J gene is TRBJ1-4, the V gene TRBV27; unclear D gene. The CDR3 contains 15 residues. The germline V gene encodes CDR1 MNHEY and CDR2 SMNVEV (reference sequence). V dropped 0 bases and J dropped 7 bases, with 12 bases sitting between them. The CDR3: CASSLSAAYGEKLFF. DNA for the CDR3: TGTGCCAGCAGTTTATCTGCAGCTTACGGTGAAAAACTGTTTTTT.

In this sample, this clonotype turned up a few times. The chain links TRBV12-3 or TRBV12-4 to TRBJ2-5; D not certain. This CDR3 is built from 13 residues. The V end was cut by 7 bases, the J end by 3 bases, with 12 bases between. CDR3 nucleotides: TGTGCCAGCACTGAGCAGAGAAAAGAGACCCAGTACTTC. This codes for CASTEQRKETQYF.

This clonotype was observed a handful of times. The chain couples TRBV20-1 to TRBJ1-2, with D hard to call. V lost 0 bases to trimming and J lost 0 bases, with 8 bases between them. The germline CDR1 and CDR2 sequences are DFQATT and SNEGSKA (reference sequence). This CDR3 spans 14 amino acids. CDR3 amino acids: CSARDRRTNYGYTF. In DNA, the CDR3 is TGCAGTGCTAGAGATAGACGGACTAACTATGGCTACACCTTC.

This clonotype was seen only a few times. V and J are TRBV12-3 or TRBV12-4 and TRBJ2-3; unclear D gene. The CDR3 is made up of 16 amino acids. Trimming removed 8 bases from V and 0 bases from J, with 18 bases in between. This chain's CDR3 is CASSNPSGPSTDTQYF. In DNA, the CDR3 is TGTGCCAGCTCCAACCCCTCAGGCCCTAGCACAGATACGCAGTATTTT.